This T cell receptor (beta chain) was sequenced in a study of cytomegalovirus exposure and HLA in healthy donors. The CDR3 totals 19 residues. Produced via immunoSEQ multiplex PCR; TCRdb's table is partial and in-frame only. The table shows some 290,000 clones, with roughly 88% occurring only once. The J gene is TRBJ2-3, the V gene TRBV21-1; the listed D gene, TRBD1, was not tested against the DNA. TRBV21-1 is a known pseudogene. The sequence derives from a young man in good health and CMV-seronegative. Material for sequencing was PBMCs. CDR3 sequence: CASTLNPGPSTIYTDTQYF. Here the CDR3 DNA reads TGTGCCAGCACCTTAAACCCAGGGCCAAGTACCATATACACAGATACGCAGTATTTT.